This passage covers 20 T cell receptor beta chains from one sample sequenced in a study of T-cell reconstitution after alpha-beta-depleted transplantation in children. Library preparation (for TCRbeta) was performed with unique molecular identifiers. TCRdb processed the PCR reads anew with MiXCR; each CDR3 protein has one entry. The sample holds a few hundred thousand distinct CDR3 sequences; about 7% are singletons and the top ten take about 5.9%. The sequences come from PBMCs, collected before TCRalphabeta/CD19-depleted stem cell transplant. The receptors originated from a boy aged 2 to 10 with acute lymphoblastic leukemia, due to receive a stem cell transplant.

In this sample, this clonotype turned up many times. The chain links TRBV28 to TRBJ2-5; 13 positions match TRBD2. Germline assignment: CDR1 MDHEN and CDR2 SYDVKM. The CDR3 runs 16 residues. V was clipped by 10 bases and J by 7 bases; unmatched bases: 15. The CDR3 loop is CATAAGLAGWDVTQYF. CDR3 sequence (DNA): TGTGCCACCGCGGCGGGACTAGCGGGATGGGATGTGACCCAGTACTTC.

This clonotype occurred many times. The chain employs TRBV5-1 and TRBJ2-7, with 7 bases fitting TRBD1. CDR3 length: 15 residues. Germline CDR1 is SGHRS and CDR2 is YFSETQ. The ends lost 4 bases at V and 3 bases at J; junction bases unmatched: 10. The CDR3 DNA reads as TGCGCCAGCAGCCCTCGGACAGGTCGGAACTACGAGCAGTACTTC. It codes for CASSPRTGRNYEQYF.

The gene calls are TRBV28 and TRBJ1-2; D is perhaps TRBD1 (5 bases). Trimming cost V 3 bases and J 5 bases, with 10 bases left between them. The germline gives CDR1 MDHEN, CDR2 SYDVKM. The CDR3 is made up of 13 amino acids. CDR3 coding DNA: TGTGCCAGCAGTTTTACGCGGGGGTATGGCTACACCTTC. It codes for CASSFTRGYGYTF.

This clonotype has at least ten counts. This chain links TRBV18 with TRBJ2-2; D might be TRBD1 (6 bases). Trimming took off 3 bases at V and 1 base at J, with 18 bases between the two ends. Germline loops: CDR1 KGHSH, CDR2 LQKENI. The CDR3 totals 18 residues. The CDR3 bases are TGTGCCAGCTCACCCTTTCAGCTAGGACAGCTGAACACCGGGGAGCTGTTTTTT. Encoded protein: CASSPFQLGQLNTGELFF.

This clonotype was seen ten or more times. V gene TRBV20-1 combines with J gene TRBJ2-3, with 12 bases fitting TRBD2. This CDR3 contains 17 residues. In germline, CDR1 is DFQATT, CDR2 SNEGSKA (reference sequence). V lost 6 bases, J lost 1 base, and 11 bases stayed unmatched. CDR3 coding DNA: TGCAGTGCCTTCCCCCCGACTAGCGGGGGCCGCACAGATACGCAGTATTTT. As protein: CSAFPPTSGGRTDTQYF.

In its sample, this clonotype was seen a few times. The genes are TRBV12-3 or TRBV12-4 and TRBJ1-3; TRBD1 aligns across 7 bases. Trimming removed 6 bases from V and 0 bases from J; junction bases left unmatched: 2. The CDR3 runs 14 residues. This chain's CDR3 is CASSRDSSGNTIYF. The CDR3 DNA reads TGTGCCAGCAGCCGGGACAGCTCTGGAAACACCATATATTTT.

This clonotype showed up many times. This chain links TRBV3-1 with TRBJ2-5; the match to TRBD2 covers 13 bases. Germline lookup yields CDR1 LGHDT and CDR2 YNNKEL (reference sequence). The J segment lost 5 bases and the V segment lost 5 bases, leaving 5 bases of the junction unmatched. The CDR3 is made up of 15 amino acids. CDR3 sequence reads: CASSDGLAGVETQYF. The CDR3 DNA sequence: TGTGCCAGCAGCGACGGACTAGCGGGAGTGGAGACCCAGTACTTC.

The sample holds many counts of this clonotype. The V call is TRBV20-1, the J call TRBJ2-1; D is possibly TRBD2 (6 bases). The CDR3 has 15 residues. Deletions cut 3 bases from V and 4 bases from J, with 16 bases between. Germline V gene data show CDR1 as DFQATT and CDR2 as SNEGSKA (reference sequence). CDR3 loop: CSASLVRDWYNEQFF. The CDR3 region has the DNA TGCAGTGCTAGTTTGGTCCGGGACTGGTACAATGAGCAGTTCTTC.

The rearrangement links TRBV7-2 to TRBJ2-7, with TRBD1 as a possible D gene (5 bases). The CDR3 has 12 amino acids. V lost 1 base and J lost 10, with 11 bases in between. Germline V gene data show CDR1 as SGHTA and CDR2 as FQGNSA. CDR3 nucleotides: TGTGCCAGCAGCTTAGGGGGCCCTCACCAGTACTTC. It encodes CASSLGGPHQYF.

This clonotype was seen repeatedly, ten times or more. The chain recombines TRBV9 with TRBJ2-6; weak D call: TRBD1 (5 bases). V was cut by 0 bases and J by 4 bases, with 14 bases left in between. CDR3 length equals 17 residues. Germline V gives CDR1 SGDLS, CDR2 YYNGEE. The DNA for the CDR3 is TGTGCCAGCAGCGTAGGCAATACAGGATCCGGGGCCAACGTCCTGACTTTC. Its translation is CASSVGNTGSGANVLTF.

In this sample, this clonotype turned up many times. This rearrangement joins TRBV3-1 to TRBJ2-5; 14 bases align to TRBD2. Per the germline V gene, CDR1 is LGHDT and CDR2 is YNNKEL (reference sequence). The CDR3 spans 18 residues. The junction had 9 bases not matched to a gene; V was cut back by 6 bases and J by 0 bases. DNA for the CDR3: TGTGCCAGCAGTTACCGACTAGCGGGGGGGCGGAACCAAGAGACCCAGTACTTC. The encoded protein is CASSYRLAGGRNQETQYF.

In its sample, this clonotype was seen many times. The chain carries TRBV4-2 and TRBJ1-1, with 8 bases aligning to TRBD1. The CDR3 extends over 14 amino acids. Germline assignment: CDR1 LGHNA and CDR2 YNFKEQ. After removal of 0 bases from V and 11 bases from J, the junction contained 8 bases not matched to a gene. CDR3 loop: CASSQEGTGRLAFF. CDR3 bases: TGTGCCAGCAGCCAAGAGGGGACAGGACGGTTGGCTTTCTTT.

This clonotype was picked up many times. The rearrangement uses TRBV7-9 and TRBJ2-7, with a possible D match to TRBD1 (6 bases). CDR1 SEHNR and CDR2 FQNEAQ come from the germline V gene (reference sequence). This CDR3 spans 15 amino acids. V lost 1 base, J lost 2 bases, and 12 bases lay in between. The CDR3 protein is CASSLEGRGPYEQYF. The CDR3 region has the DNA TGTGCCAGCAGCTTAGAGGGCAGGGGACCCTACGAGCAGTACTTC. The whole variable domain, filled in from reference TRBV7-9 and TRBJ2-7, reads DTGVSQNPRHKITKRGQNVTFRCDPISEHNRLYWYRQTLGQGPEFLTYFQNEAQLEKSRLLSDRFSAERPKGSFSTLEIQRTEQGDSAMYLCASSLEGRGPYEQYFGPGTRLTVT.

This clonotype was seen a few times. The chain uses TRBV6-2 or TRBV6-3 and TRBJ2-7; 7 bases match TRBD1. This CDR3 spans 14 amino acids. From germline, CDR1 is MNHEY and CDR2 SVGEGT. The junction had 12 bases not matched to a gene; V was cut back by 6 bases and J by 7 bases. The CDR3: CASRGTARIGEQYF. The DNA for the CDR3 is TGTGCCAGCAGGGGGACAGCCCGAATTGGGGAGCAGTACTTC.

This clonotype has ten or more counts. The DNA of the CDR3 is TGTGCCAGCAGCTCGGACTCCCGACAGGGGCAGTATTTT. Translated: CASSSDSRQGQYF. J is TRBJ2-3 and V is TRBV5-6; 7 nucleotides align to TRBD1. J lost 11 bases, V lost 3 bases, and 9 bases had no gene match. The CDR3 totals 13 residues. Germline loops: CDR1 SGHDT, CDR2 YYEEEE.

This clonotype came up many times. V is TRBV11-2 and J is TRBJ2-1, with TRBD2 matching 13 bases. This CDR3 region has 17 residues. Trimming at V came to 4 bases and at J to 4 bases, leaving 7 bases not matched to a gene. Per germline, CDR1 SGHAT and CDR2 FQNNGV. CDR3 amino acids: CASSSKQLAGGYNEQFF. The CDR3 coding sequence is TGTGCCAGCAGCTCAAAACAACTAGCGGGGGGGTACAATGAGCAGTTCTTC.

The chain is built from TRBV7-8 and TRBJ2-5; no clear D. The V gene lost 3 bases and the J gene lost 2 bases, with 16 bases spanning the gap. CDR1 SGHVS and CDR2 FQNEAQ come from the germline V gene. The CDR3 totals 16 residues. CDR3 coding DNA: TGTGCCAGCAGCTTGGCGCTACAGAATCCTCAAGAGACCCAGTACTTC. Its translation: CASSLALQNPQETQYF.

This clonotype came up many times. The genes are TRBV12-3 or TRBV12-4 and TRBJ2-7, with D uncertain. The length of the CDR3 is 16 residues. V dropped 0 bases and J dropped 6 bases, with 18 bases sitting between them. The CDR3 is CASSLALSGGRPEQYF. The CDR3 DNA reads as TGTGCCAGCAGTTTAGCGCTCTCCGGCGGACGGCCCGAGCAGTACTTC.

This clonotype was detected many times. J is TRBJ2-1 and V is TRBV29-1; 12 nucleotides agree with TRBD2. The CDR3 loop spans 13 amino acids. The J segment lost 7 bases and the V segment lost 8 bases, leaving 6 bases of the junction unmatched. Germline CDR1 SQVTM, CDR2 ANQGSEA. CDR3 protein: CSTSGTSGNEQFF. CDR3 sequence (DNA): TGCAGCACCTCCGGGACTAGCGGGAATGAGCAGTTCTTC.

This clonotype occurred many times. The chain has TRBV12-3 or TRBV12-4 and TRBJ1-6; unclear D gene. V lost 7 bases to trimming and J lost 8 bases, with 9 bases between them. CDR3 length: 12 amino acids. The CDR3 DNA reads TGTGCCAGCAACATCGGAGATTCACCCCTCCACTTT. Encoded protein: CASNIGDSPLHF.